The next 17 T cell receptor beta chains were all read from a single sample in a study of blood T cell repertoires in COVID-19. The table came from immunoSEQ multiplex PCR; TCRdb's copy has only in-frame clones and leaves some out. The table includes around 130,000 clones, more than 90% detected once. Sequenced sample: peripheral blood. The receptors come from a man aged 45-65 years with active COVID-19.

The chain combines TRBV7-9 with TRBJ1-5; 7 positions match TRBD1. Trimming at V came to 6 bases and at J to 3 bases, leaving 11 bases not matched to a gene. The germline V gene has CDR1 SEHNR and CDR2 FQNEAQ (reference sequence). The CDR3 consists of 16 residues. CDR3 DNA sequence: TGTGCCAGCAGTCACGGGACAGTGGATCCCAATCAGCCCCAGCATTTT. Protein: CASSHGTVDPNQPQHF. Variable domain in full (rest from reference TRBV7-9 and TRBJ1-5): DTGVSQNPRHKITKRGQNVTFRCDPISEHNRLYWYRQTLGQGPEFLTYFQNEAQLEKSRLLSDRFSAERPKGSFSTLEIQRTEQGDSAMYLCASSHGTVDPNQPQHFGDGTRLSIL.

This CDR3 reads CASSQGTGDRVHEQYV. The CDR3 bases are TGCGCCAGCAGCCAAGGCACGGGGGACAGGGTCCACGAGCAGTACGTC. The gene calls are TRBV4-1 and TRBJ2-7, with 9 positions matching TRBD1. Germline values: CDR1 MGHRA, CDR2 YSYEKL. The CDR3 consists of 16 residues. With V trimmed by 1 base and J by 5 bases, 9 bases remained unmatched.

The J gene is TRBJ2-3, the V gene TRBV5-1, with TRBD2 matching 9 bases. CDR1 and CDR2 from the germline V gene are SGHRS and YFSETQ. The CDR3 runs 19 residues. V gave up 4 bases and J gave up 8 bases; unmatched junction bases: 23. The CDR3 coding sequence is TGCGCCAGCAGCCTCGGTAGAGCGGGAGGCCCCGCGAAGTTTGGTACGCAGTATTTT. Its protein is CASSLGRAGGPAKFGTQYF. Full variable domain (rest looked up from reference TRBV5-1 and TRBJ2-3): KAGVTQTPRYLIKTRGQQVTLSCSPISGHRSVSWYQQTPGQGLQFLFEYFSETQRNKGNFPGRFSGRQFSNSRSEMNVSTLELGDSALYLCASSLGRAGGPAKFGTQYFGPGTRLTVL.

The rearrangement joins TRBV2 to TRBJ1-2; 9 positions agree with TRBD1. Trimming took 0 bases from V and 8 from J; bases not matched to a gene: 4. CDR3 length: 14 amino acids. The V gene's germline CDR1 is SNHLY and CDR2 FYNNEI. CDR3 loop: CASSEAGQGGGYTF. CDR3 DNA sequence: TGTGCCAGCAGTGAAGCGGGACAGGGTGGGGGCTACACCTTC.

The J gene is TRBJ2-2, the V gene TRBV29-1; TRBD1 aligns across 10 bases. The germline CDR1 and CDR2 sequences are SQVTM and ANQGSEA. V lost 6 bases to trimming and J lost 2 bases; unmatched junction nucleotides: 3. The CDR3 sequence is 14 residues long. The CDR3 sequence is CSVGQGPNTGELFF. CDR3 bases: TGCAGCGTGGGACAGGGGCCCAACACCGGGGAGCTGTTTTTT.

V usage is TRBV24-1 and J usage is TRBJ2-5; maybe TRBD1 (5 bases). V was cut by 10 bases and J by 1 base, with 9 bases left in between. Germline V gene lookup returns CDR1 KGHDR and CDR2 SFDVKD. This CDR3 spans 12 amino acids. CDR3 residues: CATTDSQETQYF. The CDR3 DNA sequence: TGTGCCACAACAGACAGCCAAGAGACCCAGTACTTC.

The rearrangement joins TRBV5-1 to TRBJ2-3; 8 nucleotides agree with TRBD2. The V and J ends lost 2 bases and 1 base, in that order; junction bases with no gene match: 6. Germline V lookup: CDR1 SGHRS, CDR2 YFSETQ. The CDR3 covers 16 residues. In nucleotides, the CDR3 is TGCGCCAGCAGCTTCCGCCCGCGGGGGGGCACAGATACGCAGTATTTT. This codes for CASSFRPRGGTDTQYF. Looking up the rest from reference TRBV5-1 and TRBJ2-3 gives the full variable domain: KAGVTQTPRYLIKTRGQQVTLSCSPISGHRSVSWYQQTPGQGLQFLFEYFSETQRNKGNFPGRFSGRQFSNSRSEMNVSTLELGDSALYLCASSFRPRGGTDTQYFGPGTRLTVL.

This chain links TRBV12-3 or TRBV12-4 with TRBJ1-2, with TRBD1 matching over 9 bases. This CDR3 contains 13 residues. Trimming removed 4 bases from V and 7 bases from J; junction bases left unmatched: 4. The CDR3 coding sequence is TGTGCCAGCAGTTCCGGACAGGGGTTTGGCTACACCTTC. It yields the protein CASSSGQGFGYTF.

This chain uses TRBV5-1 with TRBJ2-2; D is uncertain. CDR1 SGHRS and CDR2 YFSETQ come from the germline V gene. V lost 3 bases, J lost 0 bases, and 12 bases lay in between. The CDR3 is 16 amino acids. The CDR3 sequence: CASSSGAVANTGELFF. The CDR3 DNA reads as TGCGCCAGCAGCTCCGGAGCAGTGGCGAACACCGGGGAGCTGTTTTTT.

The genes are TRBV2 and TRBJ2-2, with D possibly TRBD2 on 6 matching bases. Per germline, CDR1 SNHLY and CDR2 FYNNEI. The CDR3 spans 16 residues. The V and J ends lost 6 bases and 6 bases respectively, with 20 bases between them. CDR3 loop: CASRQLAGGGSGELFF. In DNA form, the CDR3 reads TGTGCCAGCAGGCAACTAGCCGGGGGAGGATCCGGGGAGCTGTTTTTT.

The CDR3 DNA reads TGTGCCAGCAGTCTTAGTATGAACACTGAAGCTTTCTTT. This encodes CASSLSMNTEAFF. The genes are TRBV7-8 and TRBJ1-1; D unclear. V lost 6 bases and J lost 0, with 8 bases in between. Germline V gives CDR1 SGHVS, CDR2 FQNEAQ. CDR3 size: 13 residues.

Details on this clone: This specimen includes other DNA sequences encoding the same CDR3. In DNA, the CDR3 is TGTGCCATCAGTGAGACGGGGAACACCGGGGAGCTGTTTTTT. Translation gives CAISETGNTGELFF. The chain carries TRBV10-3 and TRBJ2-2, with unresolved D. CDR3 size: 14 residues. Deletions cut 2 bases from V and 1 base from J, with 5 bases between. The germline V gene encodes CDR1 ENHRY and CDR2 SYGVKD.

The gene calls are TRBV5-1 and TRBJ2-2; D call uncertain. V was clipped by 2 bases and J by 2 bases, with 10 bases between them. This CDR3 contains 15 residues. Per the germline V gene, CDR1 is SGHRS and CDR2 is YFSETQ. The CDR3 here is CASSFPTVNTGELFF. The DNA of the CDR3 is TGCGCCAGCAGCTTTCCCACGGTTAACACCGGGGAGCTGTTTTTT.

The chain employs TRBV11-3 and TRBJ2-5; possible D gene TRBD2, 6 bases. The germline CDR1 and CDR2 sequences are SGHNT and YENEEA. The CDR3 length is 13 residues. Trimming removed 5 bases at V and 7 bases at J, with 14 bases between. CDR3 sequence (DNA): TGTGCCAGCAGCCCCCGAGAGGGAGGGACCCAGTACTTC. The encoded protein is CASSPREGGTQYF.

The chain is built from TRBV7-3 and TRBJ2-2; a weak D match, TRBD1 (5 bases). The CDR3 has 16 residues. Germline assignment: CDR1 SGHTA and CDR2 FQGTGA. V was cut by 5 bases and J by 3 bases, with 16 bases left in between. The CDR3 region has the DNA TGTGCCAGCAGCAGGTCTCTTGGGGCGGACACCGGGGAGCTGTTTTTT. Its protein product is CASSRSLGADTGELFF.

Here the CDR3 DNA reads TGTGCCAGCAGCCCCCGACAGGGAACGAGAAGCACAGATACGCAGTATTTT. Translation: CASSPRQGTRSTDTQYF. This rearrangement joins TRBV9 to TRBJ2-3, with 7 bases matching TRBD1. The CDR3 runs to 17 residues. V gave up 4 bases and J gave up 0 bases; unmatched junction bases: 11. Germline lookup yields CDR1 SGDLS and CDR2 YYNGEE.

In DNA, the CDR3 is TGTGCCAGTAGATCCCGGGACAGCTATGGCTACACCTTC. It codes for CASRSRDSYGYTF. The chain carries TRBV19 and TRBJ1-2; 7 positions agree with TRBD1. CDR3 length: 13 residues. Per germline, CDR1 LNHDA and CDR2 SQIVND (reference sequence). V dropped 6 bases and J dropped 4; count of bases not matched to a gene: 5.